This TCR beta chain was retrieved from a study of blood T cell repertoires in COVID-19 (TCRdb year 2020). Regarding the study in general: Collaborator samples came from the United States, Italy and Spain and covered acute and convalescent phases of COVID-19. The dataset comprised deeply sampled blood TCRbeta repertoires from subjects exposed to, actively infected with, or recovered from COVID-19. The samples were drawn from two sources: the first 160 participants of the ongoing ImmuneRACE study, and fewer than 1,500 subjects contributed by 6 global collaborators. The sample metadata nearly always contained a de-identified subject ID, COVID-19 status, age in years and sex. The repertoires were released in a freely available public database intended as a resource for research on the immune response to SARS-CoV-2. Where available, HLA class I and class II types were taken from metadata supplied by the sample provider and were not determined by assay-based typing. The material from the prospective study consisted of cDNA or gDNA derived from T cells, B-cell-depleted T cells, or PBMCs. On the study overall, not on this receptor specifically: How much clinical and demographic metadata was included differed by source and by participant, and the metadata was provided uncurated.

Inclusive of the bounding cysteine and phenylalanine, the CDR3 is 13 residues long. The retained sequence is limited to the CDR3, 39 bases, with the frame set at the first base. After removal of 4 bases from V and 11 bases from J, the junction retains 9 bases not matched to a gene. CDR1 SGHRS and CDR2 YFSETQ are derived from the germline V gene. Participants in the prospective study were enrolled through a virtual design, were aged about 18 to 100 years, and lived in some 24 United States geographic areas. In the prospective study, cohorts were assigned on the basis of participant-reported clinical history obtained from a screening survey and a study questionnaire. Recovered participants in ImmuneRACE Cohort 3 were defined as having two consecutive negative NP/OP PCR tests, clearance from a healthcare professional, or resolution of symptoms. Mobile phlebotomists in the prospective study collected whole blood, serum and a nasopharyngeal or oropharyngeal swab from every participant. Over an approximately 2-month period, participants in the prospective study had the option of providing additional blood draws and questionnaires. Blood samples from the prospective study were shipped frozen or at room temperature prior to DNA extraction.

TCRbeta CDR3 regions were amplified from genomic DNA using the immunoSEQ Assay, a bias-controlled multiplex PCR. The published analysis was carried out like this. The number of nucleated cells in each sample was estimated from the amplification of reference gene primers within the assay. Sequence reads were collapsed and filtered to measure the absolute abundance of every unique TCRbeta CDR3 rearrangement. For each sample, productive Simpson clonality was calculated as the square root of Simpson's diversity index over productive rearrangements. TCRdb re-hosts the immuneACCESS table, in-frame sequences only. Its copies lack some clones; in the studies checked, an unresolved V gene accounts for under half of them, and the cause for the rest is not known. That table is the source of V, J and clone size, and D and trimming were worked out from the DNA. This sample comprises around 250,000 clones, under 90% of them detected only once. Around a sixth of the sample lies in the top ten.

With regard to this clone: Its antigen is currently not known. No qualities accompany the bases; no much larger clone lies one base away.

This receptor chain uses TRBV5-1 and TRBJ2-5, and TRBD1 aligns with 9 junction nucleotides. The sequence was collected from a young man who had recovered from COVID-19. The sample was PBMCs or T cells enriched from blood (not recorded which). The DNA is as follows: TGCGCCAGCAGCGCCCGCGACAGGGGGAGTCAGTACTTC. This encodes CASSARDRGSQYF.